This T cell receptor (beta chain) was profiled in a study of shared clonotypes between healthy human individuals (TCRdb year 2020). Context from the whole study: A few men and a couple of women, aged 18 to 49 years, made up the cohort. For each donor, three plates each were used for CD4 naive and CD4 memory, two plates were used for CD8 naive, and one plate was used for CD8 memory. To estimate repertoire size and how much clonotype sharing occurs between individuals, the study deeply sequenced the blood TCR repertoires of about five healthy adults. Leukapheresis yielded between about 0.94 and 9.5 billion PBMCs per donor. Different laboratories and diverse techniques were used to prepare libraries and sequence TCR repertoires, to increase sequencing depth and limit assay-specific biases. General conclusions and limits of the study: Approximately 4.8% of naive CD4, 3% to 4% of naive CD8, roughly 2.4% of memory CD4, and 0.4% of memory CD8 clonotypes were shared across several donors. Pairwise subsampling led to the expectation that sequencing depth would affect the degree of clonotype sharing among donors. Naive subsets generally had larger estimated clonotype richness than memory subsets did. Rarefaction of sorted-subset datasets indicated incomplete sequencing despite the large sequencing depth. Because the study included only a small number of donors, the genetic and exposure-history diversity represented was limited. Compared with non-shared clonotypes, the clonotypes found in all four sorted-subset donors had higher generation probabilities. Sampling was restricted to blood, and TCR repertoires in tissue are likely to differ from TCR repertoires in blood.

The donors were healthy, HIV-negative adults with no recently reported acute infections or vaccinations. Every donor was a Caucasian adult residing in Nashville, Tennessee, USA. CD4+ T cells were enriched through magnetic negative selection, after which naive cells were positively selected on CD45RA and the remaining negative fraction served as the memory subset. After blood collection by leukapheresis, PBMCs were isolated using Ficoll-Histopaque density gradient centrifugation and then cryopreserved in the vapor phase of liquid nitrogen. Analytical flow cytometry was used to check the purity and quantity of every magnetically sorted T cell population. Genomic DNA was isolated from every sorted fraction and measured by UV absorbance on a Nanodrop 2000c. V is trimmed back by 4 bases and J by 3 bases, and the junction contains 4 bases that no gene match accounts for. The CDR3 runs 14 residues from the cysteine to the phenylalanine. The sequence is cut down to CDR3 DNA, 42 bases in frame from base 1. Reading the germline V gene (reference sequence) gives CDR1 SGHNT and CDR2 YYREEE.

Using the deep immunoSEQ assay, TCR CDR3 regions were amplified from genomic DNA by multiplex PCR. Genomic DNA extracted from each cell subset was distributed evenly over all wells of several immunoSEQ 96-well plates, and each plate served as one replicate. For sorted subsets, each replicate PCR was loaded with about 0.2 ug genomic DNA, equivalent to some 27,000 T cell genomes. Purified libraries were measured with a Qubit 3.0 fluorometer, size-checked on a Bioanalyzer 2100, and measured again with the KAPA Library Quantification kit. Every immunoSEQ 96-well plate was sequenced on a separate single-read 150-cycle Illumina NextSeq 550 flow cell. The paper's processing steps were these. The immunoSEQ output contained only junctional sequences without quality scores, so filtering could not match that applied to full-length reads. Sequences were annotated with PyIR, a Python wrapper for IgBLAST v1.9, using IMGT germline references to assign V/J genes and CDR3. Reads were filtered out if the reads had weak V/J assignments (E-value above 1e-6), no CDR3, stop codons, out-of-frame junctions, or ambiguous translated residues. V3J clonotypes were defined as sequences sharing the same inferred V gene, J gene, and CDR3 amino acid sequence. The percentage overlap between two repertoires was calculated by dividing the number of shared unique clonotypes by the size of the smaller repertoire. Repertoire richness was assessed with RTK rarefaction, the Chao1 estimator, and Recon v2.1 estimates of unobserved clonotypes. OLGA was used to compute generation probabilities for all TCRbeta clonotypes that the gDNA method yielded from a few donors. This immuneACCESS table, as held by TCRdb, lists in-frame sequences with V and J called but not all clones. Of the missing ones, under half trace to an unresolved V gene in checked studies; the others have no known cause. D and trimming were read from the DNA, whereas the V and J calls and clone size are those reported in that table. Counted in this sample were 2 million to 2.5 million clones; 95% of them appeared once. Roughly 0.13% of the sample belongs to the ten largest clones.

Concerning this clone itself: Its antigen is not yet known. Nothing much larger sits one base from this clone, and base qualities are not available. The same CDR3 is also encoded by other DNA sequences in this sample.

The receptor was derived from a man aged 18-30 years in good health. The sequencing sample was made of naive CD4+ T cells sorted from blood. What this sample's cell subset or site label stands for: CD45RA+ positively selected. The receptor chain draws on TRBV5-4 and TRBJ2-7; 10 central nucleotides agree with TRBD1. CDR3 loop: CASSAGQGNYEQYF. The DNA sequence reads TGTGCCAGCAGCGCGGGACAGGGGAACTACGAGCAGTACTTC.